Listed below are T cell receptor beta chains from one sample, sequenced in a study of T cell changes during pregnancy in multiple sclerosis. Some clones are missing from TCRdb's copy, which holds only in-frame ones; the method was immunoSEQ multiplex PCR. The sample has 30,000 or so clones, approximately 89% seen once; the top ten hold approximately 5%. Material: CD8+ T cells from peripheral blood mononuclear cells, obtained in the first trimester of pregnancy. These receptors were taken from a female donor with multiple sclerosis, enrolled in a pregnancy study. Both conserved end residues are part of each CDR3. A D gene is named only where the DNA matches it firmly. Only part of the rows carry a size: once, few, many, or a class if the clone is expanded.

>TRBJ2-7|TRBV27|TRBD1|.
CASSWTGPTYEQYF
TGTGCCAGCAGTTGGACAGGTCCTACCTACGAGCAGTACTTC
>TRBJ1-5|TRBV28|TRBD1|.
CASSRQGGNQPQHF
TGTGCCAGCAGTCGACAGGGTGGAAATCAGCCCCAGCATTTT
>TRBJ1-4|TRBV30|.|.
CAWSPGHTTNEKLFF
TGTGCCTGGAGTCCGGGACACACAACTAATGAAAAACTGTTTTTT
>TRBJ2-7|TRBV18|.|.
CASSPQSYEQYF
TGTGCCAGCTCACCCCAATCCTACGAGCAGTACTTC
>TRBJ1-4|TRBV18|TRBD1|once
CASSRGQGREKLFF
TGTGCCAGCTCACGCGGACAGGGGAGGGAAAAACTGTTTTTT
>TRBJ2-1|TRBV5-1|TRBD2|.
CASSPGLAETRSSYNEQFF
TGCGCCAGCAGCCCGGGACTAGCGGAAACTCGGAGCTCCTACAATGAGCAGTTCTTC
>TRBJ2-7|TRBV30|.|.
CAWSDAPRSYEQYF
TGTGCCTGGAGTGACGCACCCCGGTCCTACGAGCAGTACTTC
>TRBJ2-7|TRBV15|TRBD1|.
CATSRDGGAPGQGTSYEQYF
TGTGCCACCAGCAGAGATGGGGGGGCTCCGGGACAGGGAACTTCCTACGAGCAGTACTTC
>TRBJ2-3|TRBV11-2|.|.
CASSFITDTQYF
TGTGCCAGTAGCTTTATAACAGATACGCAGTATTTT
>TRBJ1-5|TRBV19|.|.
CASSTDISDQPQHF
TGTGCCAGTAGTACGGACATATCCGATCAGCCCCAGCATTTT
>TRBJ2-1|TRBV4-2|TRBD2|once
CASRPGLDHNEQFF
TGTGCCAGCAGACCGGGACTAGATCACAATGAGCAGTTCTTC
>TRBJ2-2|TRBV6-4|TRBD2|.
CASSPGTSGRANTGELFF
TGTGCCAGCAGTCCCGGGACTAGCGGGAGGGCGAACACCGGGGAGCTGTTTTTT
>TRBJ2-3|TRBV2|TRBD2|.
CASSEGLAGSDTQYF
TGTGCCAGCAGTGAGGGACTAGCGGGATCAGATACGCAGTATTTT
>TRBJ1-4|TRBV5-1|TRBD1|once
CASTPQGAEGEKLFF
TGCGCCAGCACTCCGCAGGGGGCCGAAGGCGAAAAACTGTTTTTT
>TRBJ1-4|TRBV27|.|once
CASSYEPTNEKLFF
TGTGCCAGCAGTTACGAGCCAACTAATGAAAAACTGTTTTTT
>TRBJ2-1|TRBV28|TRBD1|.
CASSLDRGAYEQFF
TGTGCCAGCAGTCTCGACAGGGGCGCATATGAGCAGTTCTTC